This section outlines one TCR beta chain sequence together with its context. Its target is not known. These data originate in a study of cytomegalovirus exposure and HLA in healthy donors. Points from the study as a whole: Among TCR sequences, most were rare, though some public TCRs appeared in many donors. Later analysis reportedly placed an Asian-associated ancestry cluster below the approximately 700-donor mean in N-insertions. Researchers counted 180 or so TCR beta chains as cytomegalovirus-associated. Sequencing depth roughly uniform across donors was assumed in presence/absence analyses.

The germline gives CDR1 KGHSH, CDR2 LQKENI. The CDR3 is made up of 15 amino acids. Trimming took 4 bases from V and 7 from J; bases not matched to a gene: 12. The study ran its PCR with 60 Vbeta and 13 Jbeta primers. The data were produced by immunoSEQ multiplex PCR, yet TCRdb's version contains in-frame clones alone and is incomplete. This sample has around 150,000 clones, with roughly 82% found just once. Sequenced input: PBMCs. The receptor's source is a woman in her forties or fifties in good health and CMV-seropositive. V is TRBV18 and J is TRBJ2-5, with 7 bases identical to TRBD1. Here the CDR3 reads CASSRGQEASSTQYF. CDR3 DNA sequence: TGTGCCAGCTCACGCGGACAGGAGGCTAGTTCGACCCAGTACTTC.